A selection of T cell receptor beta chains follows, all from one sample in a study of blood T cell repertoires in COVID-19. Sequencing used immunoSEQ multiplex PCR; TCRdb keeps in-frame clones, though not all of them. The sample has some 45,000 clones; 75% to 85% are singletons. Sequencing was carried out using peripheral blood. These receptors were taken from a man older than 75 in a cohort sampled during active COVID-19. Both conserved end residues are part of each CDR3. Fields, in order: J gene, V gene, clone size, D gene, CDR3 DNA, CDR3 protein. D genes are given only for firm matches. Expanded clones get a size class; other rows say once, few or many, or leave the size out.

j_gene: TRBJ2-6; v_gene: TRBV7-8; abundance: -; d_gene: -; CDR3nt: TGTGCCAGCAGCTTATCATCCGGGGACTCTGGGGCCAACGTCCTGACTTTC; CDR3aa: CASSLSSGDSGANVLTF
j_gene: TRBJ2-7; v_gene: TRBV2; abundance: -; d_gene: TRBD2; CDR3nt: TGTGCCAGCAGTGCAGGGACTAGCGGTTTCTACGAGCAGTACTTC; CDR3aa: CASSAGTSGFYEQYF
j_gene: TRBJ2-7; v_gene: TRBV21-1; abundance: -; d_gene: -; CDR3nt: TGTGCCCGAGGTCCAGGGCGGATTCAGTACTTC; CDR3aa: CARGPGRIQYF
j_gene: TRBJ2-7; v_gene: TRBV12-3/TRBV12-4; abundance: once; d_gene: TRBD2; CDR3nt: TGTGCCAGCAGTAGCCTGGCTAGCGGGGGGCAGTACTTC; CDR3aa: CASSSLASGGQYF
j_gene: TRBJ1-5; v_gene: TRBV6-1; abundance: -; d_gene: -; CDR3nt: TGTGCCAGCAGTGAAGCGCTGCAGGGAAGATTCGGCAATCAGCCCCAGCATTTT; CDR3aa: CASSEALQGRFGNQPQHF
j_gene: TRBJ2-7; v_gene: TRBV9; abundance: -; d_gene: -; CDR3nt: TGTGCCAGCAGCGTAGGTACGGGATCAGACGGAGAGCAGTACTTC; CDR3aa: CASSVGTGSDGEQYF
j_gene: TRBJ2-1; v_gene: TRBV6-2/TRBV6-3; abundance: -; d_gene: TRBD2; CDR3nt: TGTGCCAGCAGTTACTCCCCTCTTAGCGGGATGCGGGATGAGCAGTTCTTC; CDR3aa: CASSYSPLSGMRDEQFF
j_gene: TRBJ1-1; v_gene: TRBV14; abundance: -; d_gene: TRBD1; CDR3nt: TGTGCCAGCAGCCCAGGGGGATTGAACACTGAAGCTTTCTTT; CDR3aa: CASSPGGLNTEAFF
j_gene: TRBJ1-6; v_gene: TRBV28; abundance: -; d_gene: TRBD1; CDR3nt: TGTGCCAGCAGGTCGCCGACAGGGTGGAATTCACCCCTCCACTTT; CDR3aa: CASRSPTGWNSPLHF
j_gene: TRBJ2-5; v_gene: TRBV5-1; abundance: -; d_gene: -; CDR3nt: TGCGCCAGCAGCTTGCCAACAACGGCGGGGGAGACCCAGTACTTC; CDR3aa: CASSLPTTAGETQYF
j_gene: TRBJ2-5; v_gene: TRBV28; abundance: -; d_gene: TRBD1; CDR3nt: TGTGCCAGCAGTGTCCAACAGGGGGTAGTAGAGACCCAGTACTTC; CDR3aa: CASSVQQGVVETQYF
j_gene: TRBJ2-7; v_gene: TRBV10-3; abundance: -; d_gene: TRBD2; CDR3nt: TGTGCCATCAGTTTGGCCAGCGGGGGGGCCATAAGCGAGCAGTACTTC; CDR3aa: CAISLASGGAISEQYF
j_gene: TRBJ1-2; v_gene: TRBV7-2; abundance: -; d_gene: -; CDR3nt: TGTGCCAGCAGCGACGGAGTAAACTATGGCTACACCTTC; CDR3aa: CASSDGVNYGYTF
j_gene: TRBJ2-3; v_gene: TRBV2; abundance: -; d_gene: TRBD2; CDR3nt: TGTGCCAGCAGTGAAAGTGACGGACTAGCTCCAGATACGCAGTATTTT; CDR3aa: CASSESDGLAPDTQYF
j_gene: TRBJ2-1; v_gene: TRBV28; abundance: -; d_gene: TRBD2; CDR3nt: TGTGCCAGCAGATCCTCCGGGGGGAGAGGCTATGAGCAGTTCTTC; CDR3aa: CASRSSGGRGYEQFF
j_gene: TRBJ1-5; v_gene: TRBV5-4; abundance: -; d_gene: -; CDR3nt: TGTGCCAGCAGCTTGGACAGATATCAGCCCCAGCATTTT; CDR3aa: CASSLDRYQPQHF
j_gene: TRBJ1-2; v_gene: TRBV4-2; abundance: -; d_gene: -; CDR3nt: TGTGCCAGCAGCCAAGGTCAGCAGGGGCTAGGCTACACCTTC; CDR3aa: CASSQGQQGLGYTF
j_gene: TRBJ2-5; v_gene: TRBV28; abundance: -; d_gene: -; CDR3nt: TGTGCCAGCAGTTTCTCCAGGGTTGGAAAAGAGACCCAGTACTTC; CDR3aa: CASSFSRVGKETQYF
j_gene: TRBJ2-7; v_gene: TRBV30; abundance: -; d_gene: TRBD2; CDR3nt: TGTGCCTGGAGCCGAATCGGGGGGTCAGGCAGCTCCTACGAGCAGTACTTC; CDR3aa: CAWSRIGGSGSSYEQYF
j_gene: TRBJ2-5; v_gene: TRBV7-9; abundance: -; d_gene: -; CDR3nt: TGTGCCAGCAGCACGGCGGAGAGCATGGCGGAGACCCAGTACTTC; CDR3aa: CASSTAESMAETQYF
j_gene: TRBJ2-3; v_gene: TRBV27; abundance: -; d_gene: TRBD2; CDR3nt: TGTGCCAGCAGCCCAGGGACTAGCCTTACCCACACAGATACGCAGTATTTT; CDR3aa: CASSPGTSLTHTDTQYF